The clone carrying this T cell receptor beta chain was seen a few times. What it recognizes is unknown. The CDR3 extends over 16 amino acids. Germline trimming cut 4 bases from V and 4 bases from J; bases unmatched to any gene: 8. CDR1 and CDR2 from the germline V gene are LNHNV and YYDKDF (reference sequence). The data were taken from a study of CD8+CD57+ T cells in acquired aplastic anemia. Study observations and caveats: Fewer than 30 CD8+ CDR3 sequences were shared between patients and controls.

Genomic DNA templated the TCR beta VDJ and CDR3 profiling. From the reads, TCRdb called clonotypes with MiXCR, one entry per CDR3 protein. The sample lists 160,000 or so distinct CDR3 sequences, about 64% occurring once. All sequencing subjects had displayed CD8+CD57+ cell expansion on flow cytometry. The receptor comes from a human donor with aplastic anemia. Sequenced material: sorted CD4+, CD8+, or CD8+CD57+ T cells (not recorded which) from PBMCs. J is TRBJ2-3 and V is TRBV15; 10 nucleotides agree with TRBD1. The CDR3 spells CATSISPGQGSDTQYF. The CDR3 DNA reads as TGTGCCACCAGCATATCGCCGGGACAGGGGTCAGATACGCAGTATTTT.